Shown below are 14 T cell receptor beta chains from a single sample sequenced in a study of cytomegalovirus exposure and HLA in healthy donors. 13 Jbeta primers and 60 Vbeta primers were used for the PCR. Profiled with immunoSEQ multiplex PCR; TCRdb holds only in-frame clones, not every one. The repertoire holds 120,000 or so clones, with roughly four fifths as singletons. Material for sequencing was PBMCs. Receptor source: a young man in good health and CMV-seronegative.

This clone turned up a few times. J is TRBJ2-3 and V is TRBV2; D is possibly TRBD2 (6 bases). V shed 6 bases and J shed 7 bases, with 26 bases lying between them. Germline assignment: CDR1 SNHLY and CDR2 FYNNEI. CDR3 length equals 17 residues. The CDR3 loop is CASSPQLGGAPVNTQYF. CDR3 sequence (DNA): TGTGCCAGCAGCCCCCAATTAGGAGGGGCACCCGTGAATACGCAGTATTTT.

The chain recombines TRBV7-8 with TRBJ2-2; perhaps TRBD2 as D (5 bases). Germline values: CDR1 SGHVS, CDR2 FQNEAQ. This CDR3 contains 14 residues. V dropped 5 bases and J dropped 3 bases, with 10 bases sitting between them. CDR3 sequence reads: CASSHSRDTGELFF. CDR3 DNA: TGTGCCAGCAGCCACTCGCGGGACACCGGGGAGCTGTTTTTT. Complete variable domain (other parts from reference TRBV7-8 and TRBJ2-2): GAGVSQSPRYKVAKRGQDVALRCDPISGHVSLFWYQQALGQGPEFLTYFQNEAQLDKSGLPSDRFFAERPEGSVSTLKIQRTQQEDSAVYLCASSHSRDTGELFFGEGSRLTVL.

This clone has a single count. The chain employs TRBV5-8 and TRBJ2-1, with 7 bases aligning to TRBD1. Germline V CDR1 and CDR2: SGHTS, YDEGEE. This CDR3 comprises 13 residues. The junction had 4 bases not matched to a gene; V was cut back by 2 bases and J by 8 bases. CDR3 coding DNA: TGTGCCAGCAGCTTACAGGGGTGGGATGAGCAGTTCTTC. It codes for CASSLQGWDEQFF.

DNA of the CDR3: TGTGCCAGCAGCTTCAGTAGCGGGGGGGCCAAAGAGACCCAGTACTTC. This translates into CASSFSSGGAKETQYF. J is TRBJ2-5 and V is TRBV7-9; the match to TRBD2 covers 11 bases. Germline-derived CDR1 and CDR2 are SEHNR and FQNEAQ (reference sequence). There are 16 residues in the CDR3. Trimming took 3 bases from V and 3 from J; bases not matched to a gene: 6.

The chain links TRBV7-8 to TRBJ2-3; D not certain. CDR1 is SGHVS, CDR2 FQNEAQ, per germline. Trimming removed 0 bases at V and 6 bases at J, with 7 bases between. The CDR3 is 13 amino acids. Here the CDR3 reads CASSLARADTQYF. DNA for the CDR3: TGTGCCAGCAGCTTAGCAAGAGCCGATACGCAGTATTTT.

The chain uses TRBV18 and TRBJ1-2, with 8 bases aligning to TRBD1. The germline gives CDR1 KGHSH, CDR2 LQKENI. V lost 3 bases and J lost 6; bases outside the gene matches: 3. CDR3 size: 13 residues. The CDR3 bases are TGTGCCAGCTCACCGACGACAGGGGATGGCTACACCTTC. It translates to CASSPTTGDGYTF.

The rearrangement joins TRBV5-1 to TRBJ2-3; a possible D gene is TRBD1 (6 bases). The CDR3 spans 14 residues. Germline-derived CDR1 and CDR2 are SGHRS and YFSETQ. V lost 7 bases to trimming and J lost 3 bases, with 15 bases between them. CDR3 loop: CASQAGTRTDTQYF. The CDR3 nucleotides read TGCGCCAGCCAAGCCGGGACACGAACAGATACGCAGTATTTT. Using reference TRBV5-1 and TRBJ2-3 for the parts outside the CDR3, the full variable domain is KAGVTQTPRYLIKTRGQQVTLSCSPISGHRSVSWYQQTPGQGLQFLFEYFSETQRNKGNFPGRFSGRQFSNSRSEMNVSTLELGDSALYLCASQAGTRTDTQYFGPGTRLTVL.

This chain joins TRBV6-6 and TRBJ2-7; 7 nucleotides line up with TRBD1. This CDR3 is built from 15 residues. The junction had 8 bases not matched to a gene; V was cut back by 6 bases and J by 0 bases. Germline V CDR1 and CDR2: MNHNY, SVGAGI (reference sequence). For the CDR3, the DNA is TGTGCCAGCAGCTCCTCAGGGACAGCCTCCTACGAGCAGTACTTC. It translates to CASSSSGTASYEQYF.

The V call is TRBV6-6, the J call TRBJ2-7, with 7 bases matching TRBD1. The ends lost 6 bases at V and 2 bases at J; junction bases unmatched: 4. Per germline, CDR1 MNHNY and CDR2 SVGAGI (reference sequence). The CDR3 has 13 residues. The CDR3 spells CASSRDSAYEQYF. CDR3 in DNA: TGTGCCAGCAGCCGGGACAGTGCCTACGAGCAGTACTTC.

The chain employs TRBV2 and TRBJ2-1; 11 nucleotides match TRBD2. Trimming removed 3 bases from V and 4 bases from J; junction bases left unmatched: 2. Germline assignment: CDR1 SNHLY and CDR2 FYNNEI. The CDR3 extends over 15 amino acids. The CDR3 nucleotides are TGTGCCAGCAGTGATCTAGCGGGGGGTTACAATGAGCAGTTCTTC. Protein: CASSDLAGGYNEQFF.

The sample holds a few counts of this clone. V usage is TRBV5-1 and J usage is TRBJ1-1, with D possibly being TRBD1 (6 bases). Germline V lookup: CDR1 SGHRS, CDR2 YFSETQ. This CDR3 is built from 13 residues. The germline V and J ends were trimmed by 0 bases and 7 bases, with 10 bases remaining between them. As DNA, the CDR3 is TGCGCCAGCAGCTTGGCAGGGGCTCGTGAAGCTTTCTTT. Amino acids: CASSLAGAREAFF.

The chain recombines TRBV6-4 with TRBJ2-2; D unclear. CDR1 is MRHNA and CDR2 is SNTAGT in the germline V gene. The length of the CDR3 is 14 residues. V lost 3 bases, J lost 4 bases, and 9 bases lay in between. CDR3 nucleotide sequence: TGTGCCAGCAGTGAGGCAGTGTCCACCGGGGAGCTGTTTTTT. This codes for CASSEAVSTGELFF.

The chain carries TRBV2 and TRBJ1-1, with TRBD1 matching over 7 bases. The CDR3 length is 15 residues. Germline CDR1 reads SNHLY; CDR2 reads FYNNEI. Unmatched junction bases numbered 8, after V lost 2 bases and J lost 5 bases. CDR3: CASSESQGVRTEAFF. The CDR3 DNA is TGTGCCAGCAGTGAAAGTCAGGGGGTGCGGACTGAAGCTTTCTTT. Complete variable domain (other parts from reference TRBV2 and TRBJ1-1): EPEVTQTPSHQVTQMGQEVILRCVPISNHLYFYWYRQILGQKVEFLVSFYNNEISEKSEIFDDQFSVERPDGSNFTLKIRSTKLEDSAMYFCASSESQGVRTEAFFGQGTRLTVV.

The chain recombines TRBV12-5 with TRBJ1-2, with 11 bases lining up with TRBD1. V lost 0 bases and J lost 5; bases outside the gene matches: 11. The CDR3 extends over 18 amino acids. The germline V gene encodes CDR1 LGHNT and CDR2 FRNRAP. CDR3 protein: CASGLVWDRGSPSYGYTF. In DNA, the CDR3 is TGTGCTAGTGGTTTGGTTTGGGACAGGGGGTCCCCTAGTTATGGCTACACCTTC. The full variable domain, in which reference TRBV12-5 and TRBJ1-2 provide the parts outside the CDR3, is DARVTQTPRHKVTEMGQEVTMRCQPILGHNTVFWYRQTMMQGLELLAYFRNRAPLDDSGMPKDRFSAEMPDATLATLKIQPSEPRDSAVYFCASGLVWDRGSPSYGYTFGSGTRLTVV.